Listed below are T cell receptor beta chains from one sample, sequenced in a study of technical replicates of blood from several donors. Profiling relied on immunoSEQ multiplex PCR, and the TCRdb table lists in-frame clones only, not all of them. The sample contains 95,000 to 100,000 clones, 90% to 97% of which appear only once. The sequenced sample was T cells isolated from PBMCs. Source of these receptors: a human donor in good health. CDR3s include the opening cysteine and the closing phenylalanine or tryptophan. A D gene is named only where the DNA matches it firmly. Some rows mark clone size as missing; the rest say once, few, many or name a class of expanded clone.

clone_size j_call d_call v_call cdr3_length cdr3_nt cdr3_aa
NA TRBJ2-7 TRBD2 TRBV4-2 16 TGTGCCAGCAGCCTTGGGACTAGCGGGAGGACTTACGAGCAGTACTTC CASSLGTSGRTYEQYF
NA TRBJ2-1 NA TRBV10-3 17 TGTGCCATCAGTGTGAAGGCGGGGGCTACAAACTACAATGAGCAGTTCTTC CAISVKAGATNYNEQFF
NA TRBJ2-5 NA TRBV9 13 TGTGCCAGCAGCGTTGGCGAGGGTGAGACCCAGTACTTC CASSVGEGETQYF
NA TRBJ1-5 NA TRBV28 20 TGTGCCAGCAGTTTAAATTACCGGTCAGGGGAGAGGGTTAGCAATCAGCCCCAGCATTTT CASSLNYRSGERVSNQPQHF
NA TRBJ1-1 NA TRBV11-3 14 TGTGCCAGCAGCTTAGTACAGGCGAACACTGAAGCTTTCTTT CASSLVQANTEAFF
NA TRBJ2-1 NA TRBV29-1 17 TGCAGCGTTGAAGGAAGGTTCGGCAGGAGGGGCTACAATGAGCAGTTCTTC CSVEGRFGRRGYNEQFF
NA TRBJ2-5 TRBD2 TRBV11-3 17 TGTGCCAGCAGCTCCGGGACTAGCGGGGGGGCCGGTGAGACCCAGTACTTC CASSSGTSGGAGETQYF
NA TRBJ1-2 TRBD1 TRBV10-1 16 TGCGCCAGCAGGGGAGACAGGGGTCGGTCTAACTATGGCTACACCTTC CASRGDRGRSNYGYTF
NA TRBJ1-5 NA TRBV5-6 15 TGTGCCAGCAGCGATTGGCAGGGGATCAATCAGCCCCAGCATTTT CASSDWQGINQPQHF
NA TRBJ1-1 NA TRBV5-1 14 TGCGCCAGCAGGATTCAGGGGTCAAACACTGAAGCTTTCTTT CASRIQGSNTEAFF
NA TRBJ2-3 TRBD2 TRBV5-1 17 TGCGCCAGCAGCTTGAGGAGATTGGCTAGCGGAGCTATGCGGCAGTATTTT CASSLRRLASGAMRQYF
once TRBJ2-3 NA TRBV5-4 16 TGTGCCAGCAGTTCCACACTAGAGAAGAGCACAGATACGCAGTATTTT CASSSTLEKSTDTQYF
NA TRBJ1-1 NA TRBV6-1 12 TGTGCCAGCAGTACGAGGGTCACGGAAGCTTTCTTT CASSTRVTEAFF
NA TRBJ2-2 NA TRBV5-1 16 TGCGCCAGCAGCTTTGAACTCCGGGAAAACACCGGGGAGCTGTTTTTT CASSFELRENTGELFF
once TRBJ2-7 TRBD2 TRBV7-6 13 TGTGCCAGCAGCTCGGGACTAGCGGACGAGCAGTACTTC CASSSGLADEQYF
NA TRBJ2-1 TRBD2 TRBV27 19 TGTGCCAGCAGTTTATGGCGTTGGCGGGAGGGCAGCTCCTACAATGAGCAGTTCTTC CASSLWRWREGSSYNEQFF
few TRBJ2-7 TRBD2 TRBV28 14 TGTGCCAGCAGTCGAGGGACTAGCGGCTACGAGCAGTACTTC CASSRGTSGYEQYF
once TRBJ1-4 TRBD1 TRBV7-9 15 TGTGCCAGCAGCCCGCAGGGGGCCGTTAATGAAAAACTGTTTTTT CASSPQGAVNEKLFF
NA TRBJ1-1 NA TRBV9 17 TGTGCCAGCAGCGTAGGGGGTGGGGAGGGGAAAAGAGGTGAAGCTTTCTTT CASSVGGGEGKRGEAFF
NA TRBJ1-2 TRBD1 TRBV19 14 TGTGCCAGTAGTATGGGACAGGGGGACGTGGCCTACACCTTC CASSMGQGDVAYTF
NA TRBJ1-2 TRBD1 TRBV5-4 14 TGTGCCAGCAGCCCGGGACAGGGAAACTATGGCTACACCTTC CASSPGQGNYGYTF
NA TRBJ2-3 TRBD2 TRBV7-6 17 TGTGCCAGCAGCTTAGCGCCCCCTAGCGGGGGCACAGATACGCAGTATTTT CASSLAPPSGGTDTQYF
NA TRBJ1-2 NA TRBV18 13 TGTGCCAGCTCAGGAGGGGGGGACTATGGCTACACCTTC CASSGGGDYGYTF
NA TRBJ1-2 TRBD1 TRBV5-6 16 TGTGCCAGCACCCTGAACGGACAGGGACGAAACTATGGCTACACCTTC CASTLNGQGRNYGYTF
NA TRBJ2-1 TRBD2 TRBV6-5 15 TGTGCCAGCAGTAGCGGGACTAGCGGTTCCAATGAGCAGTTCTTC CASSSGTSGSNEQFF
NA TRBJ2-7 TRBD1 TRBV6-5 15 TGTGCCAGCAGTTACTCATGGACAGGGCTCTACGAGCAGTACTTC CASSYSWTGLYEQYF
NA TRBJ1-2 TRBD1 TRBV6-5 14 TGTGCCAGCAGAAAGCCAGGGGGTTCCTATGGCTACACCTTC CASRKPGGSYGYTF
NA TRBJ2-7 TRBD1 TRBV28 15 TGTGCCAGCAGTTTACGGGACAGTCGAGGGTACGAGCAGTACTTC CASSLRDSRGYEQYF
NA TRBJ1-2 TRBD1 TRBV7-3 19 TGTGCCAGCAGCTTCAATCCCTCGACAGGGTTGGTTTCTCTTTATGGCTACACCTTC CASSFNPSTGLVSLYGYTF
NA TRBJ2-3 NA TRBV11-2 14 TGTGCCAGCAGCCGCCGACTAAACACAGATACGCAGTATTTT CASSRRLNTDTQYF
NA TRBJ1-5 TRBD1 TRBV28 11 TGTGCCAGCCGGGACAGCCCGCCCCAGCATTTT CASRDSPPQHF
once TRBJ2-1 NA TRBV29-1 16 TGCAGCGTTGATAACCCAAAAGGGAGCTCCTACAATGAGCAGTTCTTC CSVDNPKGSSYNEQFF
NA TRBJ1-5 NA TRBV27 14 TGTGCCAGCAGTTTACAGGGTACCCATCAGCCCCAGCATTTT CASSLQGTHQPQHF
NA TRBJ2-1 TRBD2 TRBV13 15 TGTGCCAGCAGCTTAGGCCTAGCGGGGGACAATGAGCAGTTCTTC CASSLGLAGDNEQFF
NA TRBJ2-2 NA TRBV5-1 15 TGCGCCAGCAGCCTGAGACAGAAGAACACCGGGGAGCTGTTTTTT CASSLRQKNTGELFF
NA TRBJ2-2 NA TRBV2 17 TGTGCCAGCAGTGAAGGGGTCAGGCGCCGGAACACCGGGGAGCTGTTTTTT CASSEGVRRRNTGELFF
NA TRBJ2-2 NA TRBV21-1 21 TGTGCCAGCAGCAAAATTAAAATCGCCAGCCCTAGTGGTCCGAACACCGGGGAGCTGTTTTTT CASSKIKIASPSGPNTGELFF
once TRBJ2-1 NA TRBV5-1 13 TGCGCCAGCAGCTTGAGAGGTTTGAATGAGCAGTTCTTC CASSLRGLNEQFF
few TRBJ1-1 TRBD1 TRBV6-6 15 TGTGCCAGCAGGCCACGACAGGGTTATTACACTGAAGCTTTCTTT CASRPRQGYYTEAFF
NA TRBJ2-1 TRBD2 TRBV7-9 19 TGTGCCAGCAGCTTAGCTAATTTAGTTGGAACTAGCGGGAACAATGAGCAGTTCTTC CASSLANLVGTSGNNEQFF
NA TRBJ2-1 NA TRBV2 15 TGTGCCAGCAGTGATGACAGGAGCTCCTACAATGAGCAGTTCTTC CASSDDRSSYNEQFF